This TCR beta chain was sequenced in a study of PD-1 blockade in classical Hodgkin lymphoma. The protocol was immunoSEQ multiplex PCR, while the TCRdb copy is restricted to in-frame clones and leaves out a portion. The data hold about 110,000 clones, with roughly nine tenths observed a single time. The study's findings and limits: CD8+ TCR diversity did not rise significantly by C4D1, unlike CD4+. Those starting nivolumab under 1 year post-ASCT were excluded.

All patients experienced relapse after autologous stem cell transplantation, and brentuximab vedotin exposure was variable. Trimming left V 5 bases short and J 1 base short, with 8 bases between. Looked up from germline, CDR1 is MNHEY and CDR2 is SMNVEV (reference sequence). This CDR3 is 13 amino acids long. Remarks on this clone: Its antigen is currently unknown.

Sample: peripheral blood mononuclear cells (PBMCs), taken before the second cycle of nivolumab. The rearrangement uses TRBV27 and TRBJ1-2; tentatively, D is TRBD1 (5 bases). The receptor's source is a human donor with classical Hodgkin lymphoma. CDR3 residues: CASSPQGNYGYTF. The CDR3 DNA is TGTGCCAGCAGTCCCCAGGGTAACTATGGCTACACCTTC.